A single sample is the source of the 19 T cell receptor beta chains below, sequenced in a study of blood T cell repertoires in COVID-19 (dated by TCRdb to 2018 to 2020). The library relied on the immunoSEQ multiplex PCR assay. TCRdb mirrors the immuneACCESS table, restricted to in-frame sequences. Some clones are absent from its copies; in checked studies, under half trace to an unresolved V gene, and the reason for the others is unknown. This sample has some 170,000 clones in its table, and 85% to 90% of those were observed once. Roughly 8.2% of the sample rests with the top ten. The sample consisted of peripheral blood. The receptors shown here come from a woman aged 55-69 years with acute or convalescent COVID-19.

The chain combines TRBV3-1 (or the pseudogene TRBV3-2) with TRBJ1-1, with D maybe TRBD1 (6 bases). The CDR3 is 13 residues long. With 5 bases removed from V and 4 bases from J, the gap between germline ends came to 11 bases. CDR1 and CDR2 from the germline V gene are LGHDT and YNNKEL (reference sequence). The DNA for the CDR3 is TGTGCCAGCAGCTATACAGGGAGCACTGAAGCTTTCTTT. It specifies CASSYTGSTEAFF.

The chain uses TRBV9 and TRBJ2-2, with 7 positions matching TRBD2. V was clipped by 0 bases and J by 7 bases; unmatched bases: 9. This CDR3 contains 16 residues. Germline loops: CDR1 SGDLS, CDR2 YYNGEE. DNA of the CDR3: TGTGCCAGCAGCGTAGAACTAGCGAGTATTAGCGGGGAGCTGTTTTTT. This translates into CASSVELASISGELFF.

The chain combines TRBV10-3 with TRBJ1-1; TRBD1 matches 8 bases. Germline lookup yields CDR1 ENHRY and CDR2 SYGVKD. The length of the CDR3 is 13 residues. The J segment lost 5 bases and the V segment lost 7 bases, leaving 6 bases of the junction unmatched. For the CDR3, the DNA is TGTGCCATCAAAAAGGGACAGGAGACTGAAGCTTTCTTT. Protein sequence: CAIKKGQETEAFF.

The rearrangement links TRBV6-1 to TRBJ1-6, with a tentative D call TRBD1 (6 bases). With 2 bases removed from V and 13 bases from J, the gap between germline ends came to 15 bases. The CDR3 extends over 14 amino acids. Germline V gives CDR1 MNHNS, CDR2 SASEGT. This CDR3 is CASSEKVAGAPLHF. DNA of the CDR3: TGTGCCAGCAGTGAAAAGGTCGCGGGGGCGCCCCTCCACTTT.

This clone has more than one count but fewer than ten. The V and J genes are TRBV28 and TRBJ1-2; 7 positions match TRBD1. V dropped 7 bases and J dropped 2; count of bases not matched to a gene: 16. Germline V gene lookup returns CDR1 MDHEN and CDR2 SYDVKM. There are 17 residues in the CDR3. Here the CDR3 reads CASTGVVYGDSNYGYTF. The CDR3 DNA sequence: TGTGCCAGCACGGGAGTTGTTTATGGGGACAGCAACTATGGCTACACCTTC.

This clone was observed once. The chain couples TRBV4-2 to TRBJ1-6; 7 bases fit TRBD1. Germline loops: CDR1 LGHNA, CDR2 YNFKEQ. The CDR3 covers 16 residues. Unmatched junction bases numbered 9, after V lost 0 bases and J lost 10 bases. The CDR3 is CASSQDPTGSGSPLHF. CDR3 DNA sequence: TGTGCCAGCAGCCAAGACCCGACAGGGTCAGGCTCACCCCTCCACTTT.

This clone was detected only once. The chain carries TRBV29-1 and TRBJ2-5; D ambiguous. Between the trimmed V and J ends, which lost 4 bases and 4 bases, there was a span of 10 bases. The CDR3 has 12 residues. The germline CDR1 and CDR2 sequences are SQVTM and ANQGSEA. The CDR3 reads CSVVERRETQYF. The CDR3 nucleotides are TGCAGCGTTGTAGAACGGAGAGAGACCCAGTACTTC.

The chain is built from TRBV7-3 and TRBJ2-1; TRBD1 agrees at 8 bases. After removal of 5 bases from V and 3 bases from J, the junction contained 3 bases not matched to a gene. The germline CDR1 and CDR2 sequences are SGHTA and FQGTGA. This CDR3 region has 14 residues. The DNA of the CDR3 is TGTGCCAGCAGCGGACAGGGAAACTACAATGAGCAGTTCTTC. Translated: CASSGQGNYNEQFF.

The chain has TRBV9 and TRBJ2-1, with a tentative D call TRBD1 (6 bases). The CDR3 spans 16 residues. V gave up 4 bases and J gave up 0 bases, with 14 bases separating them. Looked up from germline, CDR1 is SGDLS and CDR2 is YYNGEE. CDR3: CASSSNRAPSYNEQFF. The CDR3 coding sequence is TGTGCCAGCAGCTCAAACAGGGCTCCCTCCTACAATGAGCAGTTCTTC.

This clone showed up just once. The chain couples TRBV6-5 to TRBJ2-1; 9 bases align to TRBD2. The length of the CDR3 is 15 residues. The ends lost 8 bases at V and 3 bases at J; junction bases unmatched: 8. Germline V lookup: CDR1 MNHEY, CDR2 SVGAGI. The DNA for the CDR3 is TGTGCCAGCCACCAGGGACTAGCTCACTACAATGAGCAGTTCTTC. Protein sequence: CASHQGLAHYNEQFF.

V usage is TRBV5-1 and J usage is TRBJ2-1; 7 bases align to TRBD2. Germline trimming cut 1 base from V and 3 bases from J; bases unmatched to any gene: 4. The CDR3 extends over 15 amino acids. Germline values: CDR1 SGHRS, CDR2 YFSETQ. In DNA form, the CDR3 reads TGCGCCAGCAGCTTGTGGGAGGGCCTCTACAATGAGCAGTTCTTC. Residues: CASSLWEGLYNEQFF.

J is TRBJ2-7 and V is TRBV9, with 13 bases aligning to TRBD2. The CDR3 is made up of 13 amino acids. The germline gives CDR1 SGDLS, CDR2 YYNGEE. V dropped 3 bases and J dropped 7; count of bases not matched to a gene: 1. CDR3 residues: CASSAGLAGEQYV. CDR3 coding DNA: TGTGCCAGCAGCGCGGGACTAGCGGGAGAGCAGTACGTC.

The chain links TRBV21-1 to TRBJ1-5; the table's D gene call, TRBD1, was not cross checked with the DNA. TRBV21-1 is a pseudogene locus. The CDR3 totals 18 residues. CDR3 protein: CASSNRGFPKRSNQPQHF. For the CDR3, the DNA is TGTGCCAGCAGCAATAGGGGATTCCCGAAGAGGAGCAATCAGCCCCAGCATTTT.

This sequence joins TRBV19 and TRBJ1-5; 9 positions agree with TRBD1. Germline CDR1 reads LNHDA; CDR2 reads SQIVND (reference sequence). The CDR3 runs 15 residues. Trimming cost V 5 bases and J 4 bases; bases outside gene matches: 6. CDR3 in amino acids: CASSSPGTGNQPQHF. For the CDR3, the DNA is TGTGCCAGTAGTTCGCCGGGGACAGGGAATCAGCCCCAGCATTTT.

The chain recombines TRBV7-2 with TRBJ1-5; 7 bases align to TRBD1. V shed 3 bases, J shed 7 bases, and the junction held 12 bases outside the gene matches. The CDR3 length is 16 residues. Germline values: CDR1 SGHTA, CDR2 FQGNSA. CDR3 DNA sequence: TGTGCCAGCAGCTTTGGGGCAGGTGGCAGGGGGCAGCCCCAGCATTTT. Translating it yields CASSFGAGGRGQPQHF.

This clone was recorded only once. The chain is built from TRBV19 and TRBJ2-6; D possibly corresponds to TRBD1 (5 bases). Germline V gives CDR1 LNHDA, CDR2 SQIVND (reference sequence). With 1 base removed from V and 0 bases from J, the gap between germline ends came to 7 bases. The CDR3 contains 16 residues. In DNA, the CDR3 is TGTGCCAGTAGTATAGCAGGGTTCTCTGGGGCCAACGTCCTGACTTTC. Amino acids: CASSIAGFSGANVLTF.

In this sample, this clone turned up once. CDR3 sequence: CAWSKSGTATEAFF. CDR3 DNA sequence: TGTGCCTGGAGTAAGAGCGGGACCGCCACTGAAGCTTTCTTT. The genes are TRBV30 and TRBJ1-1; perhaps TRBD1 as D (5 bases). CDR3 length: 14 residues. Per the germline V gene, CDR1 is GTSNPN and CDR2 is SVGIG (reference sequence). V was cut by 2 bases and J by 4 bases, with 14 bases left in between.

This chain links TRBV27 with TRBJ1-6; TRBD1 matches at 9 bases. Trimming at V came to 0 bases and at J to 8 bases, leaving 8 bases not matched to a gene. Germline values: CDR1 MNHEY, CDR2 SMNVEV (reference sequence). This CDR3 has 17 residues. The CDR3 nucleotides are TGTGCCAGCAGTTTATCATCCGGGGGGGACAGGGATTCACCCCTCCACTTT. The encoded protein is CASSLSSGGDRDSPLHF.

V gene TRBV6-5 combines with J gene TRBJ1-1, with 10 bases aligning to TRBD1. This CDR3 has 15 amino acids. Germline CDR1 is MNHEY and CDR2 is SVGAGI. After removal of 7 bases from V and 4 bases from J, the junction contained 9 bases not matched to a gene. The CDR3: CASISRDRGSTEAFF. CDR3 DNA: TGTGCCAGCATCTCCCGGGACAGGGGATCCACTGAAGCTTTCTTT.